This is a list of T cell receptor beta chains from one sample in a study of shared clonotypes between healthy human individuals. Assay: immunoSEQ multiplex PCR; the TCRdb copy retains only in-frame clones and omits some. The repertoire holds 2 million to 3 million clones, just over 90% seen once, with 0.13% to 0.15% in the top ten. The sequencing sample was made of naive CD4+ T cells sorted from blood. The origin of the receptors is a young man in good health. Both conserved end residues are part of each CDR3. The D gene is left open where the match is weak. Clone size is given for some rows only: seen once, a few or many times, or a class if the clone is expanded.

V: TRBV5-8; length: 15; D: NA; size: NA; J: TRBJ2-2; DNA: TGTGCCAGCAGCTGGGGGGTAAAAGGGACCGGGGAGCTGTTTTTT; CDR3: CASSWGVKGTGELFF
V: TRBV6-1; length: 13; D: NA; size: NA; J: TRBJ1-1; DNA: TGTGCCAGCAGTGCGGATTTGGGGTCTGAAGCTTTCTTT; CDR3: CASSADLGSEAFF
V: TRBV5-1; length: 16; D: TRBD1; size: NA; J: TRBJ2-5; DNA: TGCGCCAGCAGCCAGGCGGGGCAGGGGGCCTTGGAGACCCAGTACTTC; CDR3: CASSQAGQGALETQYF
V: TRBV11-3; length: 15; D: TRBD2; size: NA; J: TRBJ2-1; DNA: TGTGCCAGCAGCACCGGGACTAGCGTATACAATGAGCAGTTCTTC; CDR3: CASSTGTSVYNEQFF
V: TRBV6-1; length: 13; D: NA; size: NA; J: TRBJ2-2; DNA: TGTGCCAGCAGTGAAATACAAACCGGGGAGCTGTTTTTT; CDR3: CASSEIQTGELFF
V: TRBV29-1; length: 12; D: TRBD1; size: NA; J: TRBJ1-2; DNA: TGCAGCGGTGAGCGACAGGGGGGAGGCTACACCTTC; CDR3: CSGERQGGGYTF
V: TRBV25-1; length: 14; D: TRBD1; size: NA; J: TRBJ1-5; DNA: TGTGCCAGCAGCGGAACAGGGGGCAATCAGCCCCAGCATTTT; CDR3: CASSGTGGNQPQHF
V: TRBV28; length: 16; D: NA; size: NA; J: TRBJ1-4; DNA: TGTGCCAGCAGTCCCCCCCCTTGGCGAGGAGGGGAAAAACTGTTTTTT; CDR3: CASSPPPWRGGEKLFF
V: TRBV6-1; length: 14; D: NA; size: NA; J: TRBJ2-4; DNA: TGTGCCGCGAACCCGGGAATAGCCAAAAACATTCAGTACTTC; CDR3: CAANPGIAKNIQYF
V: TRBV5-1; length: 15; D: TRBD1; size: NA; J: TRBJ1-2; DNA: TGCGCCAGCAGCTTGGGAGGGGGCAGAGGCTATGGCTACACCTTC; CDR3: CASSLGGGRGYGYTF
V: TRBV9; length: 15; D: NA; size: once; J: TRBJ2-1; DNA: TGTGCCAGCAGCGTAGTCGGAGAGTCCTACAATGAGCAGTTCTTC; CDR3: CASSVVGESYNEQFF
V: TRBV5-1; length: 14; D: NA; size: NA; J: TRBJ2-2; DNA: TGCGCCAGCAGCTTGTCAGGGGCGACCGGGGAGCTGTTTTTT; CDR3: CASSLSGATGELFF
V: TRBV2; length: 16; D: TRBD1; size: NA; J: TRBJ1-3; DNA: TGTGCCATCACTGGGGCAGGGGGCCCCTCTGGAAACACCATATATTTT; CDR3: CAITGAGGPSGNTIYF
V: TRBV7-9; length: 15; D: TRBD1; size: NA; J: TRBJ1-2; DNA: TGTGCCAGCAGCGCCCGGGACAGGGATTGGTATGGCTACACCTTC; CDR3: CASSARDRDWYGYTF
V: TRBV10-3; length: 14; D: NA; size: NA; J: TRBJ1-2; DNA: TGTGCCACTCTTGGTGGGGGCCAGGTCTATGGCTACACCTTC; CDR3: CATLGGGQVYGYTF
V: TRBV4-3; length: 17; D: NA; size: NA; J: TRBJ2-2; DNA: TGCGCCAGCAGCCAAGATTCGAGGGCCGTGGGCACCGGGGAGCTGTTTTTT; CDR3: CASSQDSRAVGTGELFF
V: TRBV28; length: 11; D: NA; size: NA; J: TRBJ2-5; DNA: TGTGCCAGCACCACTGGGGAGACCCAGTACTTC; CDR3: CASTTGETQYF
V: TRBV4-3; length: 13; D: NA; size: NA; J: TRBJ2-3; DNA: TGCGCCAGCAGCAAGACGAAAACAGATACGCAGTATTTT; CDR3: CASSKTKTDTQYF
V: TRBV6-6; length: 10; D: NA; size: NA; J: TRBJ1-1; DNA: TGTGCCAGTTCAGGCTTTGAAGCTTTCTTT; CDR3: CASSGFEAFF
V: TRBV12-5; length: 13; D: NA; size: NA; J: TRBJ2-7; DNA: TGTGCTAGTGGTTTGGACGGTTCCTACGAGCAGTACTTC; CDR3: CASGLDGSYEQYF
V: TRBV5-1; length: 14; D: NA; size: NA; J: TRBJ2-7; DNA: TGCGCCAGCACCGAGGGGACCGGCACCCGTCAGCAGTACTTC; CDR3: CASTEGTGTRQQYF
V: TRBV28; length: 14; D: NA; size: NA; J: TRBJ2-2; DNA: TGTGCCAGCAGGGACCAACCGAACACCGGGGAGCTGTTTTTT; CDR3: CASRDQPNTGELFF
V: TRBV6-1; length: 15; D: TRBD1; size: NA; J: TRBJ2-7; DNA: TGTGCCAGCAGTGAAGGAGGACAGGGGGCCTACGAGCAGTACTTC; CDR3: CASSEGGQGAYEQYF
V: TRBV9; length: 15; D: NA; size: NA; J: TRBJ1-1; DNA: TGTGCCAGCAGCGTAACAGGAGCGGTAAACACTGAAGCTTTCTTT; CDR3: CASSVTGAVNTEAFF
V: TRBV28; length: 13; D: TRBD1; size: NA; J: TRBJ1-1; DNA: TGTGCCAGCAGCCATGACAGGGGATCGGTAGCTTTCTTT; CDR3: CASSHDRGSVAFF
V: TRBV18; length: 14; D: NA; size: NA; J: TRBJ2-3; DNA: TGTGCCAGCTCCTTTTACATGGGAACAGATACGCAGTATTTT; CDR3: CASSFYMGTDTQYF
V: TRBV5-1; length: 14; D: NA; size: once; J: TRBJ2-3; DNA: TGCGCCAGCAGGAGACAGTCAAGCACAGATACGCAGTATTTT; CDR3: CASRRQSSTDTQYF
V: TRBV18; length: 13; D: TRBD2; size: NA; J: TRBJ2-5; DNA: TGTGCCAGCTCACCACAGGGAGGGGAGACCCAGTACTTC; CDR3: CASSPQGGETQYF
V: TRBV7-2; length: 17; D: TRBD1; size: NA; J: TRBJ1-5; DNA: TGTGCCAGCAGCTTAAGGACAGGGGGGTCCCTCGGCCAGCCCCAGCATTTT; CDR3: CASSLRTGGSLGQPQHF
V: TRBV7-8; length: 15; D: NA; size: NA; J: TRBJ1-2; DNA: TGTGCCAGCAGCTTAGGAGGGACGGTCCTACGTGACTACACCTTC; CDR3: CASSLGGTVLRDYTF
V: TRBV29-1; length: 12; D: TRBD2; size: NA; J: TRBJ2-7; DNA: TGCAGCGTGCGGACTAGTCGCCACGAGCAGTACTTC; CDR3: CSVRTSRHEQYF
V: TRBV2; length: 13; D: NA; size: NA; J: TRBJ2-7; DNA: TGTGCCAGCAGAGCAGAATTCTCCTACGAGCAGTACTTC; CDR3: CASRAEFSYEQYF
V: TRBV27; length: 14; D: NA; size: NA; J: TRBJ1-5; DNA: TGTGCCAGCGCTGAACAGGGAGAGGGTCAGCCCCAGCATTTT; CDR3: CASAEQGEGQPQHF
V: TRBV5-1; length: 14; D: NA; size: NA; J: TRBJ1-1; DNA: TGCGCCAGCAGGGTTGGGGGTGAGAACACTGAAGCTTTCTTT; CDR3: CASRVGGENTEAFF
V: TRBV28; length: 12; D: NA; size: NA; J: TRBJ2-7; DNA: TGTGCCAGCAGTTTGAGGGCGTCCGAGCAGTACTTC; CDR3: CASSLRASEQYF
V: TRBV5-1; length: 14; D: TRBD1; size: NA; J: TRBJ2-3; DNA: TGCGCCAGCAGACAGGGACAGAACACAGATACGCAGTATTTT; CDR3: CASRQGQNTDTQYF
V: TRBV7-9; length: 14; D: NA; size: NA; J: TRBJ1-2; DNA: TGTGCCAGCACCTCTTCCGTCCGGGGCTTTGGCTACACCTTC; CDR3: CASTSSVRGFGYTF
V: TRBV2; length: 14; D: TRBD1; size: NA; J: TRBJ1-5; DNA: TGTGCCAGCACTCGGACAGGTAGCAATCAGCCCCAGCATTTT; CDR3: CASTRTGSNQPQHF
V: TRBV19; length: 15; D: TRBD1; size: NA; J: TRBJ2-2; DNA: TGTGCCAGTAGTCAGCAGGGGGCTCTGGTCGGGGAGCTGTTTTTT; CDR3: CASSQQGALVGELFF
V: TRBV7-2; length: 16; D: NA; size: NA; J: TRBJ2-5; DNA: TGTGCCAGCAGCTTAAGCTACGGGGGTCTAGGGGAGACCCAGTACTTC; CDR3: CASSLSYGGLGETQYF
V: TRBV6-5; length: 12; D: NA; size: NA; J: TRBJ2-7; DNA: TGTGCCAGCAGTTCGGTCGGTGGCGAGCAGTACTTC; CDR3: CASSSVGGEQYF
V: TRBV2; length: 14; D: NA; size: NA; J: TRBJ1-6; DNA: TGTGCCAGCAGTGAGGGTCAGGGGAATTCACCCCTCCACTTT; CDR3: CASSEGQGNSPLHF
V: TRBV27; length: 13; D: NA; size: NA; J: TRBJ2-5; DNA: TGTGCCAGCAGCCCCGGGAGACAAGAGACCCAGTACTTC; CDR3: CASSPGRQETQYF
V: TRBV5-1; length: 17; D: TRBD1; size: NA; J: TRBJ1-1; DNA: TGCGCCAGCAGCCGCCCCCCGGGGACAGGGGGAAACACTGAAGCTTTCTTT; CDR3: CASSRPPGTGGNTEAFF
V: TRBV11-3; length: 12; D: NA; size: NA; J: TRBJ2-3; DNA: TGTGCCAGCAGCACGGTGTCAGATACGCAGTATTTT; CDR3: CASSTVSDTQYF
V: TRBV6-5; length: 16; D: NA; size: NA; J: TRBJ1-5; DNA: TGTGCCAGCAGTTACTCGGGGATATTGGACAATCAGCCCCAGCATTTT; CDR3: CASSYSGILDNQPQHF